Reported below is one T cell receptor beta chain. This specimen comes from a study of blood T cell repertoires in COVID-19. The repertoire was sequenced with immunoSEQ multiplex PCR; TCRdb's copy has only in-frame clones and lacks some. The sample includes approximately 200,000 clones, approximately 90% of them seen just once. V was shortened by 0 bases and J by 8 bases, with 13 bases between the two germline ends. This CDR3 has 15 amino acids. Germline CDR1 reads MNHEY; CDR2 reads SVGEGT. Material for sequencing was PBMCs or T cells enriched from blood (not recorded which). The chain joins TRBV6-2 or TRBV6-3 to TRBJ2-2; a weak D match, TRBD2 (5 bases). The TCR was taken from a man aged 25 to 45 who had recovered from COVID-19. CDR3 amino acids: CASSYSNLEVGELFF. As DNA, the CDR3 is TGTGCCAGCAGTTACTCGAATTTGGAGGTTGGGGAGCTGTTTTTT.